This TCR beta chain emerged from a study of T-cell memory formation after mild COVID-19. Study details: Largely donor-specific sequence clusters came from a couple of donors. Study conclusions and caveats: CD4+ bias marked clones expanding day 15 to 37, unlike balanced contracting clones. Of the contracting clones, CD4+ ones lay mainly in CM and EM, and CD8+ ones in EMRA.

This clonotype was seen once. Its cognate antigen is unknown. The germline V gene has CDR1 SGHNT and CDR2 YYREEE (reference sequence). The CDR3 is 12 residues long. The ends were cut back, 0 bases at V and 13 bases at J, with 11 bases in the middle. One entry per CDR3 protein results from TCRdb running MiXCR on the 5' RACE reads. The data contain around 50,000 distinct CDR3 sequences, roughly 27% of them singletons. This receptor was taken from a man aged 18-30 years who had mild COVID-19 (a few samples of this study predate the infection). Cell type and time point are not known. Material: PBMCs or a T cell subset sorted from them (not recorded which). The chain combines TRBV5-4 with TRBJ2-1; D tentatively reads TRBD1 or TRBD2 (5 bases each). The CDR3 DNA reads as TGTGCCAGCAGCTTGGCGTCTGGGGGTCAGTTCTTC. Translating gives CASSLASGGQFF. Variable domain in full (rest from reference TRBV5-4 and TRBJ2-1): ETGVTQSPTHLIKTRGQQVTLRCSSQSGHNTVSWYQQALGQGPQFIFQYYREEENGRGNFPPRFSGLQFPNYSSELNVNALELDDSALYLCASSLASGGQFFGPGTRLTVL.